The clone carrying this T cell receptor (beta chain) appeared a single time. The entry originates in a study of blood T cell repertoires in COVID-19. Sequencing was performed with immunoSEQ multiplex PCR; in TCRdb, only in-frame clones are kept and a portion is missing. The data show 40,000 to 55,000 clones, roughly 86% seen once. The CDR3 runs to 15 residues. Trimming took off 8 bases at V and 4 bases at J, with 18 bases between the two ends. Germline lookup yields CDR1 SGHTA and CDR2 FQGNSA. This sequence joins TRBV7-2 and TRBJ2-1, with D maybe TRBD2 (5 bases). The sample comprised peripheral blood. The sequence was collected from a human donor in a cohort sampled during active COVID-19. CDR3 residues: CASGSRDGSYNEQFF. Here the CDR3 DNA reads TGTGCCAGCGGGTCACGGGATGGGTCGTACAATGAGCAGTTCTTC.